This record covers a single T cell receptor beta chain. Its antigen is unidentified. The data originate from a study of T cell responses to AZD1222 COVID-19 vaccine. Notes on the study in general: Repertoires were obtained only post-peak T cell response.

This table comes from immunoSEQ multiplex PCR, and its TCRdb copy is limited to in-frame clones, with some not included. The data contain over 90,000 clones, around 89% of them singletons. V lost 3 bases, J lost 4 bases, and 1 base stayed unmatched. This CDR3 spans 13 amino acids. This TCR came from an adult who received the AZD1222 COVID-19 vaccine. The chain uses TRBV12-3 or TRBV12-4 and TRBJ1-1, with 8 bases aligning to TRBD1. This sample comprised peripheral blood, obtained 28 days after the second AZD1222 dose. For the CDR3, the DNA is TGTGCCAGCAGTTTCACAGGGGGCACTGAAGCTTTCTTT. Protein: CASSFTGGTEAFF.